This T cell receptor beta chain was profiled in a study of blood T cell repertoires in COVID-19 (dated by TCRdb to between 2020 and 2021). For the study in its entirety: Collaborator samples came from the United States, Italy and Spain and covered acute and convalescent phases of COVID-19. The prospective study material was composed of cDNA or gDNA derived from T cells, B-cell-depleted T cells, or PBMCs. Deeply sampled blood TCRbeta repertoires from subjects exposed to, actively infected with, or recovered from COVID-19 were included in the dataset. The repertoires were released in a freely available public database meant as a resource for research on the immune response to SARS-CoV-2. Samples came from the ongoing ImmuneRACE study (first 160 participants) plus 1,254 subjects from 6 global collaborators. The sample metadata nearly always contained a de-identified subject ID, COVID-19 status, age in years and sex. Where available, HLA class I and class II types were taken from metadata supplied by the sample provider and were not determined by assay-based typing.

The immunoSEQ Assay, a bias-controlled multiplex PCR, was used to amplify TCRbeta CDR3 regions from genomic DNA. Per the original workflow: The number of nucleated cells in each sample was estimated by amplification of reference gene primers within the assay. To quantify the absolute abundance of each unique TCRbeta CDR3 rearrangement, sequence reads were collapsed and filtered. For each sample, productive Simpson clonality was calculated as the square root of Simpson's diversity index across productive rearrangements. TCRdb holds this immuneACCESS table with in-frame rearrangements only. Some clones are missing; in checked studies, unresolved V genes explain under half, and the rest has no known cause. That table gives V, J and clone size, and the DNA gave D and trimming. Recorded for this sample are a few hundred thousand clones; about 90% of them occurred a single time. The ten largest clones take up less than 6.5% of the sample.

V is pruned by 6 bases and J by 11 bases, leaving 11 bases of the junction without a gene match. Taken from the germline V gene, the CDR1 and CDR2 loops are MNHEY and SVGAGI. From its cysteine to its phenylalanine, the CDR3 spans 15 amino acids. Solely the CDR3 DNA is kept, with 45 bases framed from the first base. In the prospective study, participants were roughly 18 to 100 years old, resided in 24 geographic areas of the United States, and were enrolled through a virtual design. Cohort assignment in the prospective study relied on participant-reported clinical history from a screening survey and a study questionnaire. For ImmuneRACE Cohort 3, a participant was defined as recovered based on two consecutive negative NP/OP PCR tests, clearance by a healthcare professional, or resolution of symptoms. Mobile phlebotomists in the prospective study collected whole blood, serum and a nasopharyngeal or oropharyngeal swab from every participant. Over a roughly 2-month period, participants in the prospective study had the option of providing additional blood draws and questionnaires. Before DNA extraction, blood samples from the prospective study were shipped at room temperature or frozen.

This clone is a singleton in its sample. The target of this receptor is not known. Base-call qualities are not available, and no considerably larger clone is one nucleotide away. General conclusions and limits of the study: The amount of clinical and demographic metadata varied by source and participant and was provided uncurated.

The sample was PBMCs or T cells enriched from blood (not recorded which). This receptor was taken from a man younger than 40 who had recovered from COVID-19. The chain joins TRBV6-5 to TRBJ2-2, and TRBD1 aligns with 11 junction nucleotides. The nucleotide sequence reads TGTGCCAGCAGAGAGACCTGGGACAGGGGGAACGAGCTGTTTTTT. This sequence encodes CASRETWDRGNELFF.